The 9 T cell receptor beta chains below were found in one sample sequenced in a study of technical replicates of blood from a few donors. Sequenced by immunoSEQ multiplex PCR; TCRdb stores in-frame clones only, minus some. Of roughly 68,000 clones listed, 95% to 98% were seen once; the top ten hold approximately 0.3%. The specimen was T cells isolated from PBMCs. Receptors originate from a human donor in good health.

J is TRBJ2-4 and V is TRBV21-1; the table calls TRBD2, which could not be checked here. TRBV21-1 is listed as a pseudogene. The CDR3 consists of 17 residues. CDR3 loop: CASSRDLYLIAKNIQYF. The CDR3 region has the DNA TGTGCCAGCAGTCGGGACTTGTATTTGATAGCCAAAAACATTCAGTACTTC.

The chain combines TRBV12-2 with TRBJ2-3; TRBD1, the table's D call, lacks a check against the DNA. TRBV12-2 has pseudogene status. The CDR3 sequence is 15 residues long. This CDR3 reads CASRRGQVRVDTQYF. DNA for the CDR3: TGTGCAAGTCGCCGAGGACAGGTAAGGGTAGATACGCAGTATTTT.

This chain joins TRBV9 and TRBJ2-1; D is unresolved. V was trimmed by 0 bases and J by 2 bases, leaving 9 bases between them. Germline CDR1 and CDR2: SGDLS and YYNGEE. The CDR3 is made up of 15 amino acids. CDR3 protein: CASSVDVTPYNEQFF. The CDR3 DNA reads TGTGCCAGCAGCGTAGATGTGACTCCCTACAATGAGCAGTTCTTC. Looking up the rest from reference TRBV9 and TRBJ2-1 gives the full variable domain: DSGVTQTPKHLITATGQRVTLRCSPRSGDLSVYWYQQSLDQGLQFLIQYYNGEERAKGNILERFSAQQFPDLHSELNLSSLELGDSALYFCASSVDVTPYNEQFFGPGTRLTVL.

The chain couples TRBV5-1 to TRBJ2-5, with TRBD2 as a possible D gene (6 bases). Germline CDR1 is SGHRS and CDR2 is YFSETQ. This CDR3 has 15 residues. Trimming removed 2 bases from V and 1 base from J, with 12 bases in between. CDR3 in amino acids: CASSFGGTSQETQYF. CDR3 bases: TGCGCCAGCAGCTTCGGCGGGACGTCCCAAGAGACCCAGTACTTC.

Turning to this clone: The junction departs from the called germline gene at one end, perhaps through a read error. The genes are TRBV5-1 and TRBJ2-2; possible D gene TRBD2, 5 bases. The CDR3 loop spans 16 amino acids. Germline-derived CDR1 and CDR2 are SGHRS and YFSETQ. The CDR3 sequence: CASRLDRAGGTGELFF. The DNA for the CDR3 is TGCGCCAGCAGGTTGGATAGGGCAGGAGGCACCGGGGAGCTGTTTTTT. The full variable domain, rest sourced from reference TRBV5-1 and TRBJ2-2, is KAGVTQTPRYLIKTRGQQVTLSCSPISGHRSVSWYQQTPGQGLQFLFEYFSETQRNKGNFPGRFSGRQFSNSRSEMNVSTLELGDSALYLCASRLDRAGGTGELFFGEGSRLTVL.

V usage is TRBV9 and J usage is TRBJ1-3; perhaps TRBD1 as D (6 bases). Trimming pared 0 bases from V and 4 bases from J, leaving 20 bases between. There are 18 residues in the CDR3. Germline CDR1 reads SGDLS; CDR2 reads YYNGEE. This CDR3 reads CASSVGSGEKEFGNTIYF. DNA of the CDR3: TGTGCCAGCAGCGTAGGTTCAGGGGAAAAGGAGTTCGGAAACACCATATATTTT.

The V gene is TRBV6-6, the J gene TRBJ2-7; 11 nucleotides align to TRBD2. The junction had 3 bases not matched to a gene; V was cut back by 5 bases and J by 3 bases. The CDR3 contains 14 residues. The germline gives CDR1 MNHNY, CDR2 SVGAGI (reference sequence). The DNA of the CDR3 is TGTGCCAGCAGTGAGACTAGCGGGGACTACGAGCAGTACTTC. Protein product: CASSETSGDYEQYF.

J is TRBJ1-2 and V is TRBV5-1; D unclear. Trimming removed 2 bases from V and 7 bases from J, with 18 bases in between. The CDR3 is 15 amino acids. In germline, CDR1 is SGHRS, CDR2 YFSETQ. The CDR3 DNA reads TGCGCCAGCAGCTTAGTCCTCCCTTCTAGCACTGGCTACACCTTC. The encoded protein is CASSLVLPSSTGYTF.

The chain carries TRBV5-3 and TRBJ2-5, with a tentative D call TRBD1 (5 bases). TRBV5-3 is an ORF for which the function is uncertain. This CDR3 contains 16 residues. Trimming shortened V by 4 bases and J by 2 bases, and 18 bases separated the two germline ends. CDR3 region: CARSRNLTVSQETQYF. Here the CDR3 DNA reads TGTGCCAGAAGCAGGAATTTGACAGTTTCTCAAGAGACCCAGTACTTC.